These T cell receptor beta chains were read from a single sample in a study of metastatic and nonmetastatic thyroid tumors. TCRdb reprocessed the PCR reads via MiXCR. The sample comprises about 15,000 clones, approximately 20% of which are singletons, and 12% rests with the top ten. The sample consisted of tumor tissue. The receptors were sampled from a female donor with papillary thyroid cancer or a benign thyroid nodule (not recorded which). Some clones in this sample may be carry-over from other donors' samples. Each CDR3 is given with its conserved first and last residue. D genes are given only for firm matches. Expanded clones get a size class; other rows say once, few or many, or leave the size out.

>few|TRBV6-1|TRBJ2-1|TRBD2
CASSELAGSFNEQFF
TGTGCCAGCAGTGAACTAGCGGGTTCTTTTAATGAGCAGTTCTTC
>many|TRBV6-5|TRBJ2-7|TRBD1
CASSYSPGTGGTYEQYF
TGTGCCAGCAGTTACTCGCCCGGGACAGGGGGTACCTACGAGCAGTACTTC
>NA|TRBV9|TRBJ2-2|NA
CASSRRGGLTGELFF
TGTGCCAGCAGCAGAAGAGGCGGGCTCACCGGGGAGCTGTTTTTT
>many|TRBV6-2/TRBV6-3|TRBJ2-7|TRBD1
CASSFGTGSEQYF
TGTGCCAGCAGTTTTGGGACAGGGTCCGAGCAGTACTTC
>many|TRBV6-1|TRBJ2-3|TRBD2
CASSPGGSSTDTQYF
TGTGCCAGCAGTCCGGGGGGATCTAGCACAGATACGCAGTATTTT
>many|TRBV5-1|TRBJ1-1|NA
CASSPAYRWQDMNTEAFF
TGCGCCAGCAGCCCCGCCTATAGATGGCAGGATATGAACACTGAAGCTTTCTTT
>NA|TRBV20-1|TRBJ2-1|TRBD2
CSAGEAGTTYNEQFF
TGCAGTGCTGGAGAAGCGGGGACGACCTACAATGAGCAGTTCTTC
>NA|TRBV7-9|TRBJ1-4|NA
CASSFRAGEGEKLFF
TGTGCCAGCAGCTTTCGGGCAGGGGAAGGTGAAAAACTGTTTTTT
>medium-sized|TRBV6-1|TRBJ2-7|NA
CASSEAWGMHTYEQYF
TGTGCCAGCAGTGAAGCCTGGGGTATGCATACCTACGAGCAGTACTTC
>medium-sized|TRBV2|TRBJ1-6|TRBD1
CASSETGGYSPLHF
TGTGCCAGCAGTGAAACAGGGGGATATTCACCCCTCCACTTT
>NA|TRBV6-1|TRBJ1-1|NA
CARANSPDSSVDTEAFF
TGTGCCAGAGCCAATTCTCCGGACAGCTCTGTGGACACTGAAGCTTTCTTC
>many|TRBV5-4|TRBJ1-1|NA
CASSLEQGLTEAFF
TGTGCCAGCAGCTTGGAACAGGGCCTCACTGAAGCTTTCTTT
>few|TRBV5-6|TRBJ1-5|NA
CASSLAGGPSNQPQHF
TGTGCCAGCAGCTTGGCCGGGGGGCCTAGCAATCAGCCCCAGCATTTT
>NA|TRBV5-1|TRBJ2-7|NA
CASSLGHRDIHEQYF
TGCGCCAGCAGCTTGGGGCATAGAGACATCCACGAGCAGTACTTC
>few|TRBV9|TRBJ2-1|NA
CASSAGPALTYNEQFF
TGTGCCAGCAGCGCGGGACCAGCCCTTACCTACAATGAGCAGTTCTTC
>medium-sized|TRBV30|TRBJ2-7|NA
CAWSPAYEQYF
TGTGCCTGGAGTCCGGCCTACGAGCAGTACTTC
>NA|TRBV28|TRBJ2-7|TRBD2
CAISLIGISGRYEQYF
TGTGCCATCAGCCTCATCGGTATTAGCGGGAGGTACGAGCAGTACTTC
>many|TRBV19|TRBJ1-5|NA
CASSRTEGFQPQHF
TGTGCCAGTAGCCGGACTGAGGGATTCCAGCCCCAGCATTTT
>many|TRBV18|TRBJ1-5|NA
CASSPIGGDNQPQHF
TGTGCCAGCTCACCGATTGGGGGAGACAATCAGCCCCAGCATTTT
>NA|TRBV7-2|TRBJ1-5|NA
CASISQLDQPQHF
TGTGCCAGTATCTCCCAACTGGATCAGCCCCAGCATTTT
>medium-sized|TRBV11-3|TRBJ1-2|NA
CASSLGVTAAGGYTF
TGTGCCAGCAGCTTAGGGGTTACAGCGGCTGGGGGCTACACCTTC
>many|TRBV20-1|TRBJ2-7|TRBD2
CSARGERENYEQYF
TGCAGTGCTAGAGGAGAGCGGGAGAACTACGAGCAGTACTTC
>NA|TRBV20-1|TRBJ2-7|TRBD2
CSTNPLAGRTYEQYF
TGCAGTACCAACCCTCTAGCGGGGCGAACCTACGAGCAGTACTTT
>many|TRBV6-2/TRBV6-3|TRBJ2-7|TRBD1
CASRSGTGAYEQYF
TGTGCCAGCAGGAGCGGGACAGGGGCCTACGAGCAGTACTTC
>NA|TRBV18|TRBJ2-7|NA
CASSPRQHAGAYEQYF
TGTGCCAGCTCACCCCGACAGCACGCCGGGGCCTACGAGCAGTACTTC
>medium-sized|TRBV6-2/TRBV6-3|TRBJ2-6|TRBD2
CASGGDLSLSGANVLTF
TGTGCCAGCGGGGGGGACCTTTCCCTCTCTGGGGCCAACGTCCTGACTTTC
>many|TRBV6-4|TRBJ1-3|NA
CASSERTGNTIYF
TGTGCCAGCAGTGAGCGTACTGGAAACACCATATATTTT